The present T cell receptor beta chain was sequenced within a study of shared clonotypes between healthy human individuals. Sequencing used immunoSEQ multiplex PCR; TCRdb keeps in-frame clones, though not all of them. The sample has around 580,000 clones; about 98% are singletons. This CDR3 has 12 amino acids. Germline V gene data show CDR1 as MNHEY and CDR2 as SMNVEV (reference sequence). The V end lost 3 bases, the J end lost 6 bases, and 7 bases lay between the germline ends. Terminally differentiated effector memory CD45RA+ cells were excluded by CCR7 positive selection of CD45RO-negative cells. The study's findings and limits: With few donors, the genetic and exposure-history diversity represented was limited.

In the case of this clone: The antigen is undetermined.

The chain joins TRBV27 to TRBJ2-3; D might be TRBD1 (6 bases). The specimen sequenced was naive CD8+ T cells sorted from blood. The receptor's source is a man aged 25 to 40 in good health. As DNA, the CDR3 is TGTGCCAGCAGTTTTACAGGGGATACGCAGTATTTT. Amino acids: CASSFTGDTQYF.